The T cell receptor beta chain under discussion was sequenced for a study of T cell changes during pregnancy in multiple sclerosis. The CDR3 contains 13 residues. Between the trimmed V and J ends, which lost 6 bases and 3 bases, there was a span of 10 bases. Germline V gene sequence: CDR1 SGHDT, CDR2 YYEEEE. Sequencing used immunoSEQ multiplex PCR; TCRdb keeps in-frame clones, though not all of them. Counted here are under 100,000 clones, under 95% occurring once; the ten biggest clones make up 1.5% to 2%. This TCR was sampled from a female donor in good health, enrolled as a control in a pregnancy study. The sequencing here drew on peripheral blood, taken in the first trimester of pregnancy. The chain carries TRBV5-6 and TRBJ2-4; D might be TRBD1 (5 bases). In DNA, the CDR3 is TGTGCCAGCACCAGGGTTGGCAAAAACATTCAGTACTTC. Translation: CASTRVGKNIQYF.